This T cell receptor (beta chain) is drawn from a study of T cell changes during pregnancy in multiple sclerosis (dated by TCRdb to between 2018 and 2021). Broadly, across the study: The study looked at changes in the T cell repertoire across pregnancy in women with multiple sclerosis.

To prepare the library, the immunoSEQ multiplex PCR assay was applied. TCRdb took over this immuneACCESS table, retaining in-frame rearrangements with V and J assigned. Such tables are incomplete; in checked studies, under half of the missing clones stem from an unresolved V gene, and the remainder is unexplained. Recorded for this sample are 40,000 or so clones; 88% of them occurred a single time. In total, the top ten clones hold roughly 4% of the sample. About this clone itself: The antigen this receptor binds is unknown. No much larger clone is present one base from it, and per-base qualities are unavailable.

The cysteine opens and the phenylalanine closes a CDR3 of 11 amino acids. Kept here is only the CDR3 DNA, which spans 33 bases and is read in frame from base 1. From the germline V gene (reference sequence), CDR1 is PRHDT and CDR2 is FYEKMQ. Deletion took 8 bases off V and 6 bases off J, with a span of 11 bases between the germline ends. This receptor was taken from a female donor with multiple sclerosis, enrolled in a pregnancy study. Rearrangement joined TRBV13 to TRBJ2-7, and possibly TRBD2, on 5 matching bases. This specimen was CD8+ T cells from peripheral blood mononuclear cells, taken in the first trimester of pregnancy. This receptor carries the CDR3 CASVSGSEQYF. DNA sequence: TGTGCCAGCGTCTCGGGGAGCGAGCAGTACTTC.